The rows below give T cell receptor beta chains drawn from one sample of a study of T cells in Graves' hyperthyroidism and ophthalmopathy. TCRdb analysed the multiplex PCR reads with MiXCR anew, one entry per CDR3 protein. The sample lists about 840,000 distinct CDR3 sequences; over 35% were seen once. Input material: blood. These receptors were obtained from a man between 18 and 35 years old with Graves' hyperthyroidism. CDR3s include the opening cysteine and the closing phenylalanine or tryptophan. A D gene is named only where the DNA matches it firmly. Only part of the rows carry a size: once, few, many, or a class if the clone is expanded.

d_call j_call clone_size v_call cdr3_nt cdr3_aa
TRBD2 TRBJ2-6 many TRBV4-2 TGTGCCAGCAGCCAAACTAGCGGGACCTCTGGGGCCAACGTCCTGACTTTC CASSQTSGTSGANVLTF
TRBD1 TRBJ1-1 . TRBV5-1 TGCGCCAGCAGCCTATCCGGACAGGGGGCCAGCACTGAAGCTTTCTTT CASSLSGQGASTEAFF
. TRBJ1-2 many TRBV29-1 TGCAGCGTTGATCCGGGCGCAGGGGGCTACACCTTC CSVDPGAGGYTF
. TRBJ2-5 many TRBV7-2 TGTGCCAGCAGCCTCGGAGGGGGCGACGCCCAGTACTTC CASSLGGGDAQYF
. TRBJ1-1 few TRBV6-5 TGTGCCAGCAGTTACTTCCCCTTTTGGACTGAAGCTTTCTTT CASSYFPFWTEAFF
. TRBJ2-7 . TRBV6-5 TGTGCCAGCAGCCCCCTAGGGGACGCCCCCTACGAGCAGTACTTC CASSPLGDAPYEQYF
. TRBJ1-5 many TRBV24-1 TGTGCCACCAGTGTCGGAGGGAGGGGAAATCAGCCCCAGCATTTT CATSVGGRGNQPQHF
. TRBJ2-7 . TRBV20-1 TGCAGTGCCAGCAGTTTACTGGGGCCCTACGAGCAGTACTTC CSASSLLGPYEQYF
TRBD1 TRBJ1-1 . TRBV4-1 TGCGCCAGCAGCCACCAAACCGGACAGGGGGCTTTCTTT CASSHQTGQGAFF
TRBD1 TRBJ2-7 . TRBV6-5 TGTGCCAGTCGTATCGGGACAGGGGCCCACGAGCAGTACTTC CASRIGTGAHEQYF
TRBD2 TRBJ2-7 . TRBV7-2 TGTGCCAGCAGCCAAGATCCAGCGGGAGAGCGCGAGCAGTACTTC CASSQDPAGEREQYF
. TRBJ2-4 . TRBV10-3 TGTGCCATCAGTGAGCTCGGATGGGAAAACATTCAGTACTTC CAISELGWENIQYF
TRBD1 TRBJ1-2 . TRBV6-5 TGTGCCAGCAGTCGGGGACAGTTTACCAACTATGGCTACACCTTC CASSRGQFTNYGYTF
. TRBJ1-1 few TRBV6-1 TGTGCCAGCAGAGTGACGGAGACTAACACTGAAGCTTTCTTT CASRVTETNTEAFF
TRBD2 TRBJ2-2 few TRBV9 TGTGCCAGCAGCGTGTACCGGGAGGAGGCCGGGGAGCTGTTTTTT CASSVYREEAGELFF
. TRBJ2-5 . TRBV2 TGTGCCAGCAGCCAAGGATCCGGAAAGACCCAGTACTTC CASSQGSGKTQYF
. TRBJ2-5 . TRBV7-9 TGTGCCAGCAGCCATGGATTAGAGACCCAGTACTTC CASSHGLETQYF
. TRBJ2-2 few TRBV7-9 TGTGCCAGCCGGAGAGAGGCCACCGGGGAGCTGTTTTTT CASRREATGELFF
TRBD1 TRBJ2-2 . TRBV20-1 TGCAGGGCTGAGGGGGCTACCGGGGAGCTGTTTTTT CRAEGATGELFF
. TRBJ2-5 . TRBV6-6 TGTGCCATCAGTAGGACCCAGTACTTC CAISRTQYF
. TRBJ2-7 few TRBV6-5 TGTGCCAGCAGTTCAACAGGGTATGGCGAGCAGTACTTC CASSSTGYGEQYF
. TRBJ2-7 once TRBV7-9 TGCGCCAGCAGCCAATACACTATGAGCGGCTACGAGCAGTACTTC CASSQYTMSGYEQYF
. TRBJ2-7 . TRBV12-3/TRBV12-4 TGTGCCAGCAGTTTATACAGGACCGGGGCCTACGAGCAGTACTTC CASSLYRTGAYEQYF
. TRBJ1-1 . TRBV29-1 TGCAGCGTTGAAAAGGGTTGGGGAACTGAAGCTTTCTTT CSVEKGWGTEAFF
. TRBJ1-3 . TRBV12-3/TRBV12-4 TGTGCCAGCAGTATGGGTCCTAACTCTGGAAACACCATATATTTT CASSMGPNSGNTIYF
TRBD1 TRBJ2-5 few TRBV5-4 TGTGCCAGCAGCACAGGGGCAGCCCGTGGGGAGACCCAGTACTTC CASSTGAARGETQYF
. TRBJ2-2 . TRBV10-3 TGTGCCATCAGTGAGAGGGCCACGAACACCGGGGAGCTGTTTTTT CAISERATNTGELFF
. TRBJ2-5 . TRBV12-3/TRBV12-4 TGTGCCAGCAGACCAGACGGCCAAGAGACCCAGTACTTC CASRPDGQETQYF
. TRBJ1-1 many TRBV7-9 TGTGCCAGCACCGAAAGAGGGATGGTGAACACTGAAGCTTTCTTT CASTERGMVNTEAFF
TRBD2 TRBJ2-7 few TRBV7-2 TGTGCCAGCAGCTTTTTCACTAGCGGTGGGGTCTACGAGCAGTACTTC CASSFFTSGGVYEQYF
. TRBJ1-5 . TRBV12-3/TRBV12-4 TGTGCCAGCAGCTTAGGCGCTGGTGATCACCCCCAGCATTTT CASSLGAGDHPQHF
TRBD2 TRBJ2-6 many TRBV29-1 TGCAGCGTTGGTCCGTCTGGGGGGGCTGGGGCCAACGTCCTGACTTTC CSVGPSGGAGANVLTF
. TRBJ2-7 few TRBV14 TGTGCCAGCAGCCAAGATGGGCGGGGGCCCGACGAGCAGTACTTC CASSQDGRGPDEQYF
. TRBJ1-5 few TRBV10-3 TGTGCCATCAGTGAGTCGGGTTTTGTGGGCAATCAGCCCCAGCATTTT CAISESGFVGNQPQHF
TRBD1 TRBJ1-5 . TRBV20-1 TGCAGTGCTACACAGGGGGCAGGTGGTCAGCCCCAGCATTTT CSATQGAGGQPQHF
. TRBJ2-7 . TRBV7-7 TGTGCCAGCAGCTACCCCTTTTCCTACGAGCAGTACTTC CASSYPFSYEQYF
. TRBJ1-1 few TRBV9 TGTGCCAGCAGCGTAGCCGGGGGAAGGTACACTGAAGCTTTCTTT CASSVAGGRYTEAFF
. TRBJ2-5 . TRBV25-1 TGTGCCAGCAATTCCGAGGAGCCATCCCAAGAGACCCAGTACTTC CASNSEEPSQETQYF
TRBD2 TRBJ2-2 . TRBV25-1 TGTGCCAGCCAACCGCGGGAGTCGAACACCGGGGAGCTGTTTTTT CASQPRESNTGELFF
. TRBJ1-6 few TRBV20-1 TGCAGTGCTCGAGGGACTGTTATAGGTTCACCCCTCCACTTT CSARGTVIGSPLHF
TRBD1 TRBJ2-1 once TRBV2 TGTGCCAGCAGGGTCCTACAGGGGAAAGGGTTCTTC CASRVLQGKGFF
. TRBJ2-7 . TRBV6-5 TGTGCCAGCACCACCGGGGGTGAGCAGTACTTC CASTTGGEQYF
. TRBJ1-3 . TRBV10-3 TGTGCCATCAGTGAGTCAAAGACGTTTGGAAACACCATATATTTT CAISESKTFGNTIYF
. TRBJ2-3 once TRBV7-9 TGTGCCAGCAACGAGAAGGTTGATACGCAGTATTTT CASNEKVDTQYF
TRBD1 TRBJ1-4 . TRBV20-1 TGCAGTGCTTCACGGACAGGGACTCTGTTTTTT CSASRTGTLFF
TRBD1 TRBJ1-5 few TRBV7-8 TGTGCCAGCAGCCAGGGGGGGAGGGTTAGTCAGCCCCAGCATTTT CASSQGGRVSQPQHF
. TRBJ1-6 . TRBV4-1 TGCGCCAGCAGCCAAGAGGGGGACGGTAATTCACCCCTCCACTTT CASSQEGDGNSPLHF
. TRBJ1-1 few TRBV18 TGTGCCAGCTCGTCCCAAGCCACTGAAGCTTTCTTT CASSSQATEAFF
TRBD2 TRBJ2-7 few TRBV9 TGTGCCAGCAGCGCAGGGACTAGCGGGCTTTACGAGCAGTACTTC CASSAGTSGLYEQYF
TRBD1 TRBJ1-1 . TRBV6-5 TGTGCCAGCAGTTCGCCCAGGGGGGGCGAGGACACTGAAGCTTTCTTT CASSSPRGGEDTEAFF
. TRBJ1-6 many TRBV2 TGTGCCAGCAGTGACCGGGGTGTCAGCTATAATTCACCCCTCCACTTT CASSDRGVSYNSPLHF
TRBD2 TRBJ2-7 . TRBV7-9 TGTGCCAGCAGCTTCTCCACCGGGACTAGCGGGAGGGCCGAGCAGTACTTC CASSFSTGTSGRAEQYF
. TRBJ2-2 . TRBV5-1 TGCGCCAGCAGCCCCTTGAGTGCATCGAACACCGGGGAGCTGTTTTTT CASSPLSASNTGELFF